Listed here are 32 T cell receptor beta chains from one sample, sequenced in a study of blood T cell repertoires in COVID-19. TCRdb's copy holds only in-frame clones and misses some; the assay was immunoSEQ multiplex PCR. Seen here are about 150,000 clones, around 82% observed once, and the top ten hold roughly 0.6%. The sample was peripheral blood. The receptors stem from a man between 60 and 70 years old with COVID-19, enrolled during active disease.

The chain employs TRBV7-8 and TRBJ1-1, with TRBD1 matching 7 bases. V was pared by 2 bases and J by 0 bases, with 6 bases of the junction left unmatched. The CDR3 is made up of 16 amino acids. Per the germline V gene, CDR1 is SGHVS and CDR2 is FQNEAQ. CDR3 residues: CASSLQQGKMNTEAFF. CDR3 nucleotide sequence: TGTGCCAGCAGCTTACAACAGGGGAAGATGAACACTGAAGCTTTCTTT.

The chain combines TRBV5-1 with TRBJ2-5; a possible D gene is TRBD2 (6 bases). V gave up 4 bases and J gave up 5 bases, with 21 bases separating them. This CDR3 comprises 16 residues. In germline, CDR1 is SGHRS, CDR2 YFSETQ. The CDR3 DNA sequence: TGCGCCAGCAGCCTGGACCCCGGGACTCGGCCGGAGACCCAGTACTTC. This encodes CASSLDPGTRPETQYF.

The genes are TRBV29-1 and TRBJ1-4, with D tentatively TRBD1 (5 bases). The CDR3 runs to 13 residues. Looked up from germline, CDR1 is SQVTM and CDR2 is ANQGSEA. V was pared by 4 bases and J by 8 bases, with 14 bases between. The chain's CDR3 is CSVVGREGEKLFF. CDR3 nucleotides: TGCAGCGTTGTGGGCAGGGAAGGAGAAAAACTGTTTTTT.

The CDR3 reads CASSLGVNYGYTF. CDR3 DNA sequence: TGTGCCAGCAGTTTAGGGGTAAACTATGGCTACACCTTC. The chain carries TRBV6-5 and TRBJ1-2; tentative D call: TRBD1 (5 bases). V lost 4 bases, J lost 2 bases, and 8 bases lay in between. This CDR3 region has 13 residues. CDR1 and CDR2 from the germline V gene are MNHEY and SVGAGI.

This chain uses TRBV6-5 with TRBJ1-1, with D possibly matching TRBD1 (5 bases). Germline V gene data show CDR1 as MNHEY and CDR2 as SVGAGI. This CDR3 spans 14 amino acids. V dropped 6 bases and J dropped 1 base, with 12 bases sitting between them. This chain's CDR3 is CASSPGLQNTEAFF. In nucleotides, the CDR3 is TGTGCCAGCAGCCCGGGACTGCAGAACACTGAAGCTTTCTTT.

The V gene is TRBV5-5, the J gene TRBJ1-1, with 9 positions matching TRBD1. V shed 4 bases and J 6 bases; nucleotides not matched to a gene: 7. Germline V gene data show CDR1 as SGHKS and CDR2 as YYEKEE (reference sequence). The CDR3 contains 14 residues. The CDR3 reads CASSLRTGVAEAFF. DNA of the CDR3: TGTGCCAGCAGCCTACGGACAGGGGTGGCTGAAGCTTTCTTT.

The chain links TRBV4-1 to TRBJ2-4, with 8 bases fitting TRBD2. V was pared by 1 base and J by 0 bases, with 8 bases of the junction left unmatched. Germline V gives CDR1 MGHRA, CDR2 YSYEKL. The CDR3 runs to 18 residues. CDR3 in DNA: TGCGCCAGCAGCCAAGGCCTCCAGCGGGGGCTAGCCAAAAACATTCAGTACTTC. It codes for CASSQGLQRGLAKNIQYF.

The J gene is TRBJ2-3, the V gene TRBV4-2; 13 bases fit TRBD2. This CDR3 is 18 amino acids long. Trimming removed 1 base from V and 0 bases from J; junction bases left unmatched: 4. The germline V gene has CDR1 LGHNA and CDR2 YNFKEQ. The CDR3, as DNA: TGTGCCAGCAGCCAAGGACTAGCGGGGGGCACTAGCACAGATACGCAGTATTTT. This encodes CASSQGLAGGTSTDTQYF.

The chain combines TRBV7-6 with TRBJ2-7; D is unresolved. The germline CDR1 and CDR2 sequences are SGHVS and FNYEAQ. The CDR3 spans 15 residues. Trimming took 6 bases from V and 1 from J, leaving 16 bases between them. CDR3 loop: CASSSNSGSSYEQYF. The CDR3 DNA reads TGTGCCAGCAGTAGCAATAGTGGCAGTTCCTACGAGCAGTACTTC.

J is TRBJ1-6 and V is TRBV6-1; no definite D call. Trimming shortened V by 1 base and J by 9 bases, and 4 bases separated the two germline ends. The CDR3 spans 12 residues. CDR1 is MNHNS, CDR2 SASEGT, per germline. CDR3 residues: CASSEGISPLHF. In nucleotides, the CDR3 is TGTGCCAGCAGTGAAGGTATTTCACCCCTCCACTTT.

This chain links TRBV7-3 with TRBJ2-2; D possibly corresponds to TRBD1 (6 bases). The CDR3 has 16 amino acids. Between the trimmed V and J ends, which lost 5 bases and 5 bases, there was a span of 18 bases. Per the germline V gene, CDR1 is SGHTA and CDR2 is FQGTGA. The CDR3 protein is CASSTQGDTATGELFF. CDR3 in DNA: TGTGCCAGCAGCACCCAAGGGGACACGGCGACCGGGGAGCTGTTTTTT. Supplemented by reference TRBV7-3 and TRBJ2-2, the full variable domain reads GAGVSQTPSNKVTEKGKYVELRCDPISGHTALYWYRQSLGQGPEFLIYFQGTGAADDSGLPNDRFFAVRPEGSVSTLKIQRTERGDSAVYLCASSTQGDTATGELFFGEGSRLTVL.

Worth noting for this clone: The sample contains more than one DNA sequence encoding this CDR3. The CDR3 DNA reads TGTGCCAGCAGCACGGGGAGTCGGGGCTACACCTTC. Its translation: CASSTGSRGYTF. The chain recombines TRBV12-3 or TRBV12-4 with TRBJ1-2; no clear D. This CDR3 spans 12 amino acids. Trimming left V 6 bases short and J 8 bases short, with 13 bases between.

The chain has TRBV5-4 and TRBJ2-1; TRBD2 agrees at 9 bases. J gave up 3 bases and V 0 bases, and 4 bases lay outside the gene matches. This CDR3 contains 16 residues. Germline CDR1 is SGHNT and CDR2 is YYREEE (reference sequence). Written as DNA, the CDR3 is TGTGCCAGCAGCTTGGTAGTAGCGGGAGTCTACAATGAGCAGTTCTTC. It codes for CASSLVVAGVYNEQFF.

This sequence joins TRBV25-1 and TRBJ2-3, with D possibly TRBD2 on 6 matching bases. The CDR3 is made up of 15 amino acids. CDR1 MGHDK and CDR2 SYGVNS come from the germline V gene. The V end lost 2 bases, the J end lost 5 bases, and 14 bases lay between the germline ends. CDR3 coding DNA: TGTGCCAGCAGTGAACTGTCAGGGCGGGAAGATACGCAGTATTTT. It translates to CASSELSGREDTQYF.

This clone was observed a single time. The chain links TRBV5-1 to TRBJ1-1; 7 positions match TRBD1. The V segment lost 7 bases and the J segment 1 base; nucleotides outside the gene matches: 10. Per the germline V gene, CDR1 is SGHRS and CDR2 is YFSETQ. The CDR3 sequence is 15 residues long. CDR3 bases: TGCGCCAGCGGTGGCGAGGGGGCGGGGAACACTGAAGCTTTCTTT. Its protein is CASGGEGAGNTEAFF.

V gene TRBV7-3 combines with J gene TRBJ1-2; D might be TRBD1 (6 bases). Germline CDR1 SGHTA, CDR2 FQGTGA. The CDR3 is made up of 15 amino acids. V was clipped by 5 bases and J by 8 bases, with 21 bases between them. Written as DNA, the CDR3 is TGTGCCAGCAGCGCACAGGGACCGACGTCGGGCGGCTACACCTTC. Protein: CASSAQGPTSGGYTF.

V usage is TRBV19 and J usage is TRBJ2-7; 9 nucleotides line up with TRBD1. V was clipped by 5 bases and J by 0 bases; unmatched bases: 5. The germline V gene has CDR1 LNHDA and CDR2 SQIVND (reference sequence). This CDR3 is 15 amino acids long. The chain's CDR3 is CASSGQGRSSYEQYF. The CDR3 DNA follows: TGTGCCAGTAGTGGACAGGGGAGAAGCTCCTACGAGCAGTACTTC.

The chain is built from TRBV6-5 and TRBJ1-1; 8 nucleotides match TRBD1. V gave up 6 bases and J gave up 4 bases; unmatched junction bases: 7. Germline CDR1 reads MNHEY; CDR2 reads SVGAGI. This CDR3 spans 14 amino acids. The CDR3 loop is CASRGSTGGTEAFF. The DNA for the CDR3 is TGTGCCAGCAGGGGAAGCACAGGGGGCACTGAAGCTTTCTTT.

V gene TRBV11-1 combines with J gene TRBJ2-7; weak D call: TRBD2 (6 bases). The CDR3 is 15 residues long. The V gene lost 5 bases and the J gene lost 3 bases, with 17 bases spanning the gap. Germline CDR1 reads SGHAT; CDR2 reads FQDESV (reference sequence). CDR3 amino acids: CASSPSGSGRYEQYF. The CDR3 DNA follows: TGTGCCAGCAGCCCGTCGGGTAGCGGCCGCTACGAGCAGTACTTC.

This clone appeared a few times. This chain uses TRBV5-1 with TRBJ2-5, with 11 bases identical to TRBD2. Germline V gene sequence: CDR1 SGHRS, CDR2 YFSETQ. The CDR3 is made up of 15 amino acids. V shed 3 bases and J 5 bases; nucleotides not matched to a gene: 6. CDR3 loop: CASSWSTSGAETQYF. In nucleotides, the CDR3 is TGCGCCAGCAGCTGGTCGACTAGCGGGGCCGAGACCCAGTACTTC. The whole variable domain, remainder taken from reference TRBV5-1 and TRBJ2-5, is KAGVTQTPRYLIKTRGQQVTLSCSPISGHRSVSWYQQTPGQGLQFLFEYFSETQRNKGNFPGRFSGRQFSNSRSEMNVSTLELGDSALYLCASSWSTSGAETQYFGPGTRLLVL.

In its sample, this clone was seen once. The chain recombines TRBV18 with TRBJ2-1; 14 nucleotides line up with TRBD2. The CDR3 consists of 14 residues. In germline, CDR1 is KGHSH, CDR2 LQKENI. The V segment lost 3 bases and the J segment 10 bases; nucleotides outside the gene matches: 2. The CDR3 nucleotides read TGTGCCAGCTCACCGACTAGCGGGAGGGCAGAGCAGTTCTTC. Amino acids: CASSPTSGRAEQFF.

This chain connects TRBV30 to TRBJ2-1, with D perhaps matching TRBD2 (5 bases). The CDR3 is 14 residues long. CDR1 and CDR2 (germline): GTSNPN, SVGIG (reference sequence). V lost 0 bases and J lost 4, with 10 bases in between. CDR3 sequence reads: CAWSVLSGYNEQFF. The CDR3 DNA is TGTGCCTGGAGTGTACTGAGCGGATACAATGAGCAGTTCTTC.

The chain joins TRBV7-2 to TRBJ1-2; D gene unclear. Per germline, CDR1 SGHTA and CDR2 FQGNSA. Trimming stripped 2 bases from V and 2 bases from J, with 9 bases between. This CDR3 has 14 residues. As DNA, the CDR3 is TGTGCCAGCAGCTTACATCCGGGGAACTATGGCTACACCTTC. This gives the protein CASSLHPGNYGYTF.

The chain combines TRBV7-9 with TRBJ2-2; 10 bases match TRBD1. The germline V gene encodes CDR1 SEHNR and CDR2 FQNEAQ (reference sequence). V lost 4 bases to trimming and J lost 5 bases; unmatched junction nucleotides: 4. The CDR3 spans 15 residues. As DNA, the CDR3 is TGTGCCAGCAGCTCGACAGGGGGCAGGACCGGGGAGCTGTTTTTT. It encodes CASSSTGGRTGELFF. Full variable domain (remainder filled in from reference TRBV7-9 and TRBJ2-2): DTGVSQNPRHKITKRGQNVTFRCDPISEHNRLYWYRQTLGQGPEFLTYFQNEAQLEKSRLLSDRFSAERPKGSFSTLEIQRTEQGDSAMYLCASSSTGGRTGELFFGEGSRLTVL.

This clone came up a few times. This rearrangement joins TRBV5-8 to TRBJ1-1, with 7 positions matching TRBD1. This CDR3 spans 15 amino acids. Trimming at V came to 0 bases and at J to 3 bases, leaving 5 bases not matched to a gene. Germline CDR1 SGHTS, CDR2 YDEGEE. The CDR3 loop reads CASSLGQGLYTEAFF. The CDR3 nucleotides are TGTGCCAGCAGCTTGGGACAGGGTTTGTACACTGAAGCTTTCTTT.

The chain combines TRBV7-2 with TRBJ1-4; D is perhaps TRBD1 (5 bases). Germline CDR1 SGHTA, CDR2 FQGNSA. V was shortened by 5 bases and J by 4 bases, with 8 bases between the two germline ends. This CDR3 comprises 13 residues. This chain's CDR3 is CASSRQYNEKLFF. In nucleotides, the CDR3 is TGTGCCAGCAGCCGACAGTATAATGAAAAACTGTTTTTT.

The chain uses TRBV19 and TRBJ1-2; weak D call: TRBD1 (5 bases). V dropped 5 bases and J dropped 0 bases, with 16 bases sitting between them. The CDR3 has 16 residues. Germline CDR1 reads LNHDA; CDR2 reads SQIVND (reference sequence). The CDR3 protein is CASSALGGLANYGYTF. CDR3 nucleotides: TGTGCCAGTAGTGCCCTGGGGGGGTTAGCTAACTATGGCTACACCTTC.

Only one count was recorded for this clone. The CDR3 region has the DNA TGCAGCGATTCACAGGGGGCCTATGGCTACACCTTC. Its protein product is CSDSQGAYGYTF. This rearrangement joins TRBV29-1 to TRBJ1-2, with 9 bases lining up with TRBD1. V lost 7 bases to trimming and J lost 4 bases; unmatched junction nucleotides: 4. CDR3 length: 12 residues. Germline loops: CDR1 SQVTM, CDR2 ANQGSEA.

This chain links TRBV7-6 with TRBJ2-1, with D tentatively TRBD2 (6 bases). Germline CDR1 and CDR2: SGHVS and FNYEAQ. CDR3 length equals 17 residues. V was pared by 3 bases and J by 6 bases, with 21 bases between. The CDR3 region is CASSLTHRDFQLNEQFF. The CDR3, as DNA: TGTGCCAGCAGCTTGACACACCGGGACTTCCAGCTCAATGAGCAGTTCTTC.

The CDR3 DNA is TGTGCCAGCAGCCGGGACAAAAACTATGGCTACACCTTC. Translated, it gives CASSRDKNYGYTF. This chain uses TRBV14 with TRBJ1-2; possible D gene TRBD1, 6 bases. This CDR3 spans 13 amino acids. The germline gives CDR1 SGHDN, CDR2 FVKESK. The V end lost 4 bases, the J end lost 2 bases, and 8 bases lay between the germline ends.

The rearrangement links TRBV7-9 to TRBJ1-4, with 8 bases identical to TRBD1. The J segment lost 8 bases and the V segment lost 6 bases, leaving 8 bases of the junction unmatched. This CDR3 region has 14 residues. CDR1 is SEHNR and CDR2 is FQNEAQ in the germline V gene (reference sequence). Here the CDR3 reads CASSTDRAGEKLFF. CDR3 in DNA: TGTGCCAGCAGTACGGACAGGGCGGGAGAAAAACTGTTTTTT.

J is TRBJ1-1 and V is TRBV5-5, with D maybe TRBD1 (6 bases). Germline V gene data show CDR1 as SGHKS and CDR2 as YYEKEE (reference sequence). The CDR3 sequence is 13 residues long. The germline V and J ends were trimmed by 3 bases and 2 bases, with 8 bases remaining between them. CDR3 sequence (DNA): TGTGCCAGCAGCTCGACAGGAAACACTGAAGCTTTCTTT. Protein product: CASSSTGNTEAFF.